This TCR beta chain derives from a study of blood T cell repertoires in COVID-19. TCRdb's copy holds only in-frame clones and misses some; the assay was immunoSEQ multiplex PCR. The sample holds roughly 300,000 clones, 80% to 95% seen once. CDR1 and CDR2 from the germline V gene are WSHSY and SAAADI. The V end was cut by 0 bases, the J end by 1 base, with 9 bases between. This CDR3 has 15 residues. V gene TRBV10-2 combines with J gene TRBJ1-1, with D tentatively TRBD1 (6 bases). The clonotype comes from a woman aged 25 to 39 who had recovered from COVID-19. Input material: PBMCs or T cells enriched from blood (not recorded which). DNA of the CDR3: TGCGCCAGCAGTGAGTCGACAGGCCAGAACACTGAAGCTTTCTTT. Protein sequence: CASSESTGQNTEAFF.